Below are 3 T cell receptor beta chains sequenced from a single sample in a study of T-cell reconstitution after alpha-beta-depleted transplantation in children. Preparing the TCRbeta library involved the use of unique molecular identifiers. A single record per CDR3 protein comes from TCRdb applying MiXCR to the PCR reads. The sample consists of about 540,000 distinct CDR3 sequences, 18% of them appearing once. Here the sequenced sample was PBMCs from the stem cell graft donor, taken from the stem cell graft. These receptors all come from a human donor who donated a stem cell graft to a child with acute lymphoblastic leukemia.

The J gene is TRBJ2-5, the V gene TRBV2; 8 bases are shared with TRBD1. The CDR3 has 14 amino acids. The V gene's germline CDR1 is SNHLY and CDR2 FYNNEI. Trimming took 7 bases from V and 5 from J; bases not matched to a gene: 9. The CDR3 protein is CASTATGVRETQYF. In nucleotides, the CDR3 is TGTGCCAGCACCGCGACAGGGGTCAGGGAGACCCAGTACTTC. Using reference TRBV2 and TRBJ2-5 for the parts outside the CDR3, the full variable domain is EPEVTQTPSHQVTQMGQEVILRCVPISNHLYFYWYRQILGQKVEFLVSFYNNEISEKSEIFDDQFSVERPDGSNFTLKIRSTKLEDSAMYFCASTATGVRETQYFGPGTRLLVL.

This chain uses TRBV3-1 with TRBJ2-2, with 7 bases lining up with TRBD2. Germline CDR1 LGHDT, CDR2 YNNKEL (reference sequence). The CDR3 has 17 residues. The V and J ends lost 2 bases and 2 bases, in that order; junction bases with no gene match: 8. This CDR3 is CASSQPGLPDNTGELFF. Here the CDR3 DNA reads TGTGCCAGCAGCCAACCGGGACTACCGGACAACACCGGGGAGCTGTTTTTT.

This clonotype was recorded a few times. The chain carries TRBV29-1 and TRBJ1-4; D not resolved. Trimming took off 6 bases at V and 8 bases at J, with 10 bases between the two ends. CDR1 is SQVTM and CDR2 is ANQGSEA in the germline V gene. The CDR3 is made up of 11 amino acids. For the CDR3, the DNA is TGCAGCGTCCGATTTGGGGAAAAACTGTTTTTT. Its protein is CSVRFGEKLFF. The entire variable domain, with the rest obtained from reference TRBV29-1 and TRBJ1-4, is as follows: SAVISQKPSRDICQRGTSLTIQCQVDSQVTMMFWYRQQPGQSLTLIATANQGSEATYESGFVIDKFPISRPNLTFSTLTVSNMSPEDSSIYLCSVRFGEKLFFGSGTQLSVL.